The subject of this entry is one T cell receptor (beta chain). This specimen belongs to a study of blood T cell repertoires in COVID-19. Study information: From the United States, Italy and Spain came samples of acute and convalescent COVID-19.

Looked up from germline, CDR1 is KGHSH and CDR2 is LQKENI. V was clipped by 6 bases and J by 4 bases, with 20 bases between them. The CDR3 has 16 residues. Profiled with immunoSEQ multiplex PCR; TCRdb holds only in-frame clones, not every one. This sample yields 300,000 to 400,000 clones, of which approximately 90% are seen a single time; almost 4% belongs to the top ten. V and J are TRBV18 and TRBJ2-3, with D perhaps matching TRBD1 (6 bases). The specimen was PBMCs or T cells enriched from blood (not recorded which). The TCR was taken from a woman aged 30 to 39 who had been exposed to COVID-19. CDR3 loop: CASSDLTGRGADTQYF. The CDR3 DNA follows: TGTGCCAGCTCGGACCTCACTGGCAGGGGAGCAGATACGCAGTATTTT.